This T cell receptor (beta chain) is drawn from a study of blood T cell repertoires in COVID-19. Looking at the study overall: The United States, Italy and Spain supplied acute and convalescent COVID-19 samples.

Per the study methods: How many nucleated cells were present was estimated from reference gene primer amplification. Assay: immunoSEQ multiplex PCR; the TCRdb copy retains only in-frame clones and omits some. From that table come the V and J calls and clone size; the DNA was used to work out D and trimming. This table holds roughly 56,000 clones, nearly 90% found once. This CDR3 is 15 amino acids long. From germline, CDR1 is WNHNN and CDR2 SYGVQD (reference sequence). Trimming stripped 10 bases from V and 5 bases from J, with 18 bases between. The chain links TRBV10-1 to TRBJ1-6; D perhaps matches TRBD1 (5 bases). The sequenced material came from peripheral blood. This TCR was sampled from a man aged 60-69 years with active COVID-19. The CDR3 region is CAILMDKGDNSPLHF. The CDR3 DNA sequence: TGCGCCATCCTTATGGACAAAGGAGATAATTCACCCCTCCACTTT.